Shown below are 9 T cell receptor beta chains from a single sample sequenced in a study of TIL therapy for anti-PD-1-resistant metastatic lung cancer. The time point is: pre-treatment sample, taken before nivolumab and TIL therapy. The immunoSEQ assay was v3. Profiled with immunoSEQ multiplex PCR; TCRdb holds only in-frame clones, not every one. The table records about 59,000 clones, more than 60% of them present only once. Sequencing was performed on blood, taken at baseline. The receptors were gathered from a person aged 25 to 80 with non-small cell lung cancer.

This clone was detected once. This chain connects TRBV7-2 to TRBJ2-3; D gene ambiguous. V was trimmed by 5 bases and J by 6 bases, leaving 6 bases between them. CDR1 is SGHTA and CDR2 is FQGNSA in the germline V gene. This CDR3 spans 11 amino acids. The CDR3 sequence: CASSLQDTQYF. The CDR3 nucleotides read TGTGCCAGCAGCCTACAGGATACGCAGTATTTT.

This clone has a handful of counts. The V call is TRBV7-9, the J call TRBJ1-5; no clear D gene. V lost 3 bases, J lost 5 bases, and 8 bases lay in between. This CDR3 has 13 residues. CDR1 and CDR2 (germline): SEHNR, FQNEAQ (reference sequence). The CDR3 reads CASSFDGDQPQHF. CDR3 bases: TGTGCCAGCAGCTTTGACGGGGATCAGCCCCAGCATTTT.

The chain joins TRBV7-3 to TRBJ2-1; D gene ambiguous. The CDR3 runs to 14 residues. From germline, CDR1 is SGHTA and CDR2 FQGTGA. Trimming removed 4 bases from V and 8 bases from J, with 15 bases in between. The CDR3 loop reads CASSSLYPFDEQFF. CDR3 DNA: TGTGCCAGCAGCTCCCTCTACCCTTTTGATGAGCAGTTCTTC. The full variable domain, completed using reference TRBV7-3 and TRBJ2-1, is GAGVSQTPSNKVTEKGKYVELRCDPISGHTALYWYRQSLGQGPEFLIYFQGTGAADDSGLPNDRFFAVRPEGSVSTLKIQRTERGDSAVYLCASSSLYPFDEQFFGPGTRLTVL.

The chain is built from TRBV18 and TRBJ2-5, with D unclear. V was clipped by 0 bases and J by 5 bases, with 10 bases between them. Germline V gene lookup returns CDR1 KGHSH and CDR2 LQKENI. The CDR3 loop spans 14 amino acids. This CDR3 is CASSPPRRVETQYF. The CDR3 coding sequence is TGTGCCAGCTCACCACCTAGGAGAGTTGAGACCCAGTACTTC.

The chain uses TRBV2 and TRBJ2-7; D perhaps matches TRBD1 (6 bases). Trimming took off 6 bases at V and 0 bases at J, with 12 bases between the two ends. The germline V gene has CDR1 SNHLY and CDR2 FYNNEI. CDR3 length: 14 amino acids. The CDR3 DNA follows: TGTGCCAGCAGCTGGGGGACACCCTCCTACGAGCAGTACTTC. It translates to CASSWGTPSYEQYF.

The DNA for the CDR3 is TGTGCCAGCAGTTACTCGTCTAGCGGGGGGGACAATGAGCAGTTCTTC. As protein: CASSYSSSGGDNEQFF. This chain links TRBV6-5 with TRBJ2-1; 12 bases map to TRBD2. J lost 5 bases, V lost 0 bases, and 2 bases had no gene match. Germline V gives CDR1 MNHEY, CDR2 SVGAGI. This CDR3 spans 16 amino acids.

The chain is built from TRBV9 and TRBJ2-2; TRBD1 matches at 7 bases. This CDR3 comprises 14 residues. Germline-derived CDR1 and CDR2 are SGDLS and YYNGEE. V was pared by 5 bases and J by 2 bases, with 3 bases of the junction left unmatched. The DNA for the CDR3 is TGTGCCAGCAGGGACAGGCATAACACCGGGGAGCTGTTTTTT. Its translation: CASRDRHNTGELFF.

The CDR3 protein is CASSTRRQETQYF. The DNA for the CDR3 is TGTGCCAGCTCAACGCGAAGGCAAGAGACCCAGTACTTC. The chain employs TRBV18 and TRBJ2-5; unclear D gene. The CDR3 loop spans 13 amino acids. The germline CDR1 and CDR2 sequences are KGHSH and LQKENI. Trimming left V 5 bases short and J 2 bases short, with 9 bases between.

A few counts support this clone. The rearrangement uses TRBV28 and TRBJ2-7, with D tentatively TRBD1 (6 bases). Trimming left V 6 bases short and J 4 bases short, with 13 bases between. The CDR3 is made up of 13 amino acids. Germline CDR1 and CDR2: MDHEN and SYDVKM. The CDR3 region is CASRTQGPYEQYF. CDR3 nucleotides: TGTGCCAGCAGGACTCAGGGGCCATACGAGCAGTACTTC.